The 14 T cell receptor beta chains below all came from one sample that was sequenced in a study of blood T cell repertoires in COVID-19 (dated by TCRdb to the early 2020s). The library was made by the immunoSEQ multiplex PCR assay. Entries here come from immuneACCESS through TCRdb and include only in-frame sequences with V and J called. Some clones fail to appear in such tables; in the studies checked, an unresolved V gene covers under half of the shortfall, and the cause of the remainder is unknown. In this sample the table shows 300,000 to 450,000 clones, more than 75% of which occur a single time. The ten largest make up roughly 1% of the sample. The sample consisted of PBMCs or T cells enriched from blood (not recorded which). The receptors here all came from a woman aged 25-40 years who had recovered from COVID-19.

The rearrangement links TRBV30 to TRBJ1-5; possibly TRBD1 for D (5 bases). V dropped 0 bases and J dropped 0 bases, with 12 bases sitting between them. The CDR3 covers 16 residues. Per germline, CDR1 GTSNPN and CDR2 SVGIG (reference sequence). The CDR3 loop is CAWSVLGAFSNQPQHF. In nucleotides, the CDR3 is TGTGCCTGGAGTGTTTTAGGGGCGTTTAGCAATCAGCCCCAGCATTTT.

The chain uses TRBV19 and TRBJ2-5; TRBD2 is a possible D gene (5 bases). V lost 3 bases, J lost 7 bases, and 15 bases lay in between. Germline V gives CDR1 LNHDA, CDR2 SQIVND (reference sequence). The CDR3 sequence is 14 residues long. CDR3 bases: TGTGCCAGTAGTATCCCCGGGGTGTCATGGACCCAGTACTTC. Translating gives CASSIPGVSWTQYF.

The chain uses TRBV19 and TRBJ2-5; tentatively, D is TRBD2 (6 bases). The CDR3 spans 12 residues. In germline, CDR1 is LNHDA, CDR2 SQIVND (reference sequence). V dropped 3 bases and J dropped 4 bases, with 6 bases sitting between them. Written as DNA, the CDR3 is TGTGCCAGTAGTATCGGGGGAGAGACCCAGTACTTC. It translates to CASSIGGETQYF. Variable domain in full (rest from reference TRBV19 and TRBJ2-5): DGGITQSPKYLFRKEGQNVTLSCEQNLNHDAMYWYRQDPGQGLRLIYYSQIVNDFQKGDIAEGYSVSREKKESFPLTVTSAQKNPTAFYLCASSIGGETQYFGPGTRLLVL.

The chain joins TRBV7-9 to TRBJ2-3, with 9 bases matching TRBD2. Germline-derived CDR1 and CDR2 are SEHNR and FQNEAQ (reference sequence). J was trimmed by 6 bases and V by 5 bases; bases with no gene match: 21. The CDR3 contains 19 residues. The CDR3 nucleotides read TGTGCCAGCAGCGTACCCACCGGGACTAGCTCCAGCAGGTTGGATACGCAGTATTTT. Encoded protein: CASSVPTGTSSSRLDTQYF.

The chain joins TRBV9 to TRBJ2-7; no reliable D call. The V end lost 5 bases, the J end lost 0 bases, and 6 bases lay between the germline ends. The CDR3 covers 12 residues. The germline CDR1 and CDR2 sequences are SGDLS and YYNGEE. The DNA for the CDR3 is TGTGCCAGCAGTAGCAACTCCTACGAGCAGTACTTC. Protein: CASSSNSYEQYF.

This clone was seen once. This chain links TRBV19 with TRBJ2-7; TRBD2 matches at 8 bases. V dropped 4 bases and J dropped 2; count of bases not matched to a gene: 4. The CDR3 is 14 residues long. The germline gives CDR1 LNHDA, CDR2 SQIVND (reference sequence). CDR3 loop: CASSTGGHAYEQYF. The CDR3 DNA follows: TGTGCCAGTAGTACGGGGGGGCACGCCTACGAGCAGTACTTC.

The rearrangement joins TRBV9 to TRBJ1-2; D gene unclear. V was clipped by 2 bases and J by 2 bases, with 7 bases between them. Germline assignment: CDR1 SGDLS and CDR2 YYNGEE. The CDR3 is 13 residues long. CDR3: CASSVEGNYGYTF. The CDR3 DNA reads as TGTGCCAGCAGCGTGGAGGGCAACTATGGCTACACCTTC.

This clone occurred a few times. The chain combines TRBV19 with TRBJ1-5, with 7 bases matching TRBD1. V lost 9 bases and J lost 1; bases outside the gene matches: 12. The CDR3 sequence is 16 residues long. Per germline, CDR1 LNHDA and CDR2 SQIVND (reference sequence). The CDR3 bases are TGTGCCAGCAGCAAAATGACAGGGTACAGCAATCAGCCCCAGCATTTT. It is translated as CASSKMTGYSNQPQHF.

The V call is TRBV30, the J call TRBJ2-7, with TRBD1 identical over 9 bases. In germline, CDR1 is GTSNPN, CDR2 SVGIG (reference sequence). This CDR3 comprises 14 residues. Trimming at V came to 0 bases and at J to 2 bases, leaving 2 bases not matched to a gene. The CDR3 spells CAWSVGTGTYEQYF. CDR3 bases: TGTGCCTGGAGTGTCGGGACAGGGACCTACGAGCAGTACTTC.

The chain combines TRBV15 with TRBJ2-3; D call uncertain. V lost 0 bases to trimming and J lost 1 base, with 5 bases between them. Germline V lookup: CDR1 LNHNV, CDR2 YYDKDF (reference sequence). This CDR3 is 14 amino acids long. As DNA, the CDR3 is TGTGCCACCAGCAGAGACCGGGGCACAGATACGCAGTATTTT. Translated, it gives CATSRDRGTDTQYF. The full variable domain, in which reference TRBV15 and TRBJ2-3 provide the parts outside the CDR3, is DAMVIQNPRYQVTQFGKPVTLSCSQTLNHNVMYWYQQKSSQAPKLLFHYYDKDFNNEADTPDNFQSRRPNTSFCFLDIRSPGLGDTAMYLCATSRDRGTDTQYFGPGTRLTVL.

The chain has TRBV7-8 and TRBJ1-3; D gene uncertain. Germline assignment: CDR1 SGHVS and CDR2 FQNEAQ. The V gene lost 0 bases and the J gene lost 4 bases, with 10 bases spanning the gap. The CDR3 totals 15 residues. In nucleotides, the CDR3 is TGTGCCAGCAGCTTAGCGTTCGGGTCAGGAAACACCATATATTTT. Its protein product is CASSLAFGSGNTIYF. Full variable domain (outside the CDR3, taken from reference TRBV7-8 and TRBJ1-3): GAGVSQSPRYKVAKRGQDVALRCDPISGHVSLFWYQQALGQGPEFLTYFQNEAQLDKSGLPSDRFFAERPEGSVSTLKIQRTQQEDSAVYLCASSLAFGSGNTIYFGEGSWLTVV.

The V and J genes are TRBV19 and TRBJ1-5; possibly TRBD1 for D (5 bases). This CDR3 is built from 15 residues. Germline loops: CDR1 LNHDA, CDR2 SQIVND (reference sequence). V was clipped by 7 bases and J by 4 bases, with 17 bases between them. This CDR3 reads CASKPQGGTNQPQHF. The CDR3 DNA reads as TGTGCCAGTAAGCCCCAGGGAGGTACGAATCAGCCCCAGCATTTT.

This clone came up a few times. V gene TRBV12-5 combines with J gene TRBJ2-5; tentatively, D is TRBD1 (6 bases). Trimming pared 1 base from V and 5 bases from J, leaving 14 bases between. The CDR3 is made up of 15 amino acids. CDR1 LGHNT and CDR2 FRNRAP come from the germline V gene. The CDR3 spells CASGLDRARGETQYF. In DNA, the CDR3 is TGTGCTAGTGGTTTGGACAGGGCTCGTGGGGAGACCCAGTACTTC.

The chain recombines TRBV15 with TRBJ1-1; 7 nucleotides align to TRBD1. Germline CDR1 and CDR2: LNHNV and YYDKDF (reference sequence). V gave up 2 bases and J gave up 10 bases; unmatched junction bases: 7. CDR3 length: 13 residues. CDR3 residues: CATSRTGADGAFF. The CDR3 coding sequence is TGTGCCACCAGCAGAACAGGGGCGGACGGAGCTTTCTTT.